These 17 T cell receptor beta chains originate from one sample sequenced in a study of T cell responses to AZD1222 COVID-19 vaccine. The protocol was immunoSEQ multiplex PCR, while the TCRdb copy is restricted to in-frame clones and leaves out a portion. The sample shows under 100,000 clones, about 92% of them seen only once. Here the sequenced sample was peripheral blood, taken on day 0 of MenACWY control vaccination. The origin of the receptors is an adult in good health.

This clone came up a few times. The chain recombines TRBV7-8 with TRBJ2-3; 10 bases agree with TRBD1. The CDR3 contains 17 residues. Looked up from germline, CDR1 is SGHVS and CDR2 is FQNEAQ. V was pared by 10 bases and J by 3 bases, with 16 bases of the junction left unmatched. CDR3 in DNA: TGTGCCAACATGTCGCGTTTTTGGACAGGGGGGACAGATACGCAGTATTTT. This translates into CANMSRFWTGGTDTQYF.

The rearrangement links TRBV28 to TRBJ2-7, with a weak D call TRBD2 (5 bases). V dropped 0 bases and J dropped 3 bases, with 9 bases sitting between them. This CDR3 region has 14 residues. Germline-derived CDR1 and CDR2 are MDHEN and SYDVKM. CDR3 loop: CASSLWGSYYEQYF. For the CDR3, the DNA is TGTGCCAGCAGTTTATGGGGGAGCTACTACGAGCAGTACTTC.

This sequence joins TRBV28 and TRBJ2-1; 8 bases are shared with TRBD2. V was pared by 10 bases and J by 4 bases, with 9 bases of the junction left unmatched. From germline, CDR1 is MDHEN and CDR2 SYDVKM. The CDR3 loop spans 14 amino acids. CDR3 region: CATLAGTSYNEQFF. DNA for the CDR3: TGTGCCACCTTAGCGGGAACGTCATACAATGAGCAGTTCTTC.

A note on this clone: The sample has other DNA sequences that encode this CDR3 too. This chain links TRBV29-1 with TRBJ1-1, with D tentatively TRBD1 (6 bases). The germline V gene encodes CDR1 SQVTM and CDR2 ANQGSEA. The CDR3 sequence is 12 residues long. The V gene lost 6 bases and the J gene lost 0 bases, with 8 bases spanning the gap. CDR3 DNA: TGCAGCGTGGGGGCTATGAACACTGAAGCTTTCTTT. It encodes CSVGAMNTEAFF.

This chain joins TRBV13 and TRBJ1-5, with D maybe TRBD1 (6 bases). Germline CDR1 and CDR2: PRHDT and FYEKMQ (reference sequence). Deletions cut 2 bases from V and 0 bases from J, with 17 bases between. This CDR3 is 18 amino acids long. CDR3 sequence (DNA): TGTGCCAGCAGCTTAAGTCCCCCGGGGGCGTATAGCAATCAGCCCCAGCATTTT. Its protein is CASSLSPPGAYSNQPQHF.

This chain joins TRBV27 and TRBJ1-6; TRBD1 agrees at 9 bases. CDR3 length: 17 amino acids. V lost 3 bases and J lost 5; bases outside the gene matches: 8. Germline-derived CDR1 and CDR2 are MNHEY and SMNVEV (reference sequence). The CDR3 DNA follows: TGTGCCAGCAGTTTCTCTACCGGGACAGGGAATAATTCACCCCTCCACTTT. It encodes CASSFSTGTGNNSPLHF.

This CDR3 reads CASSYNPTSGSPGETQYF. DNA of the CDR3: TGTGCCAGCAGCTACAACCCCACTAGCGGGAGTCCGGGGGAGACCCAGTACTTC. The chain couples TRBV7-2 to TRBJ2-5; 11 nucleotides agree with TRBD2. This CDR3 comprises 18 residues. V trimming: 4 bases; J trimming: 5 bases; junction bases outside the gene matches: 15. Germline V CDR1 and CDR2: SGHTA, FQGNSA.

The J gene is TRBJ1-1, the V gene TRBV5-1, with a tentative D call TRBD1 (5 bases). Germline CDR1 reads SGHRS; CDR2 reads YFSETQ. The ends were cut back, 7 bases at V and 0 bases at J, with 13 bases in the middle. The CDR3 length is 14 residues. The CDR3 spells CASHLTEMNTEAFF. In nucleotides, the CDR3 is TGCGCCAGCCACCTGACAGAAATGAACACTGAAGCTTTCTTT.

The CDR3 DNA reads TGCGCCAGCAGCCCGGACAGGGGAGAGACCCAGTACTTC. It yields the protein CASSPDRGETQYF. The rearrangement joins TRBV4-3 to TRBJ2-5, with TRBD1 matching over 9 bases. CDR1 is LGHNA and CDR2 is YSLEER in the germline V gene. Trimming at V came to 4 bases and at J to 4 bases, leaving 1 base not matched to a gene. This CDR3 contains 13 residues.

The V and J genes are TRBV30 and TRBJ2-1; 11 bases are shared with TRBD1. J gave up 9 bases and V 8 bases, and 6 bases lay outside the gene matches. Germline CDR1 and CDR2: GTSNPN and SVGIG (reference sequence). The CDR3 runs 12 residues. The CDR3 reads CARRDRGFEQFF. Written as DNA, the CDR3 is TGTGCCCGCCGGGACAGGGGGTTTGAGCAGTTCTTC.

The chain has TRBV20-1 and TRBJ2-1, with 7 positions matching TRBD2. Trimming removed 3 bases from V and 3 bases from J; junction bases left unmatched: 5. Germline CDR1 reads DFQATT; CDR2 reads SNEGSKA (reference sequence). This CDR3 is 14 amino acids long. The CDR3 reads CSASFRGSYNEQFF. The CDR3 nucleotides are TGCAGTGCTAGTTTTCGCGGGAGCTACAATGAGCAGTTCTTC.

V and J are TRBV6-6 and TRBJ2-7; 8 bases fit TRBD1. There are 13 residues in the CDR3. CDR1 and CDR2 (germline): MNHNY, SVGAGI (reference sequence). V shed 2 bases, J shed 3 bases, and the junction held 0 bases outside the gene matches. CDR3 loop: CASSYGTGYEQYF. The CDR3 nucleotides read TGTGCCAGCAGTTACGGGACAGGCTACGAGCAGTACTTC.

The table lists this clone with a count of one. The rearrangement links TRBV2 to TRBJ2-7; the D is unclear. V lost 5 bases to trimming and J lost 3 bases, with 14 bases between them. CDR1 is SNHLY, CDR2 FYNNEI, per germline. The CDR3 covers 14 residues. CDR3: CASSISRTGYEQYF. CDR3 sequence (DNA): TGTGCCAGCAGTATCTCGAGGACCGGCTACGAGCAGTACTTC.

This chain uses TRBV12-3 or TRBV12-4 with TRBJ1-4, with D maybe TRBD1 (6 bases). Trimming left V 6 bases short and J 15 bases short, with 20 bases between. The CDR3 runs to 13 residues. CDR3 DNA: TGTGCCAGCAGGGACAGTGGCCGGGAGGGGGTGTTTTTT. This encodes CASRDSGREGVFF.

This clone was seen a single time. The chain links TRBV12-3 or TRBV12-4 to TRBJ2-1; possible D gene TRBD2, 6 bases. This CDR3 is built from 12 residues. V dropped 5 bases and J dropped 14 bases, with 16 bases sitting between them. The CDR3 DNA sequence: TGTGCCAGCAGTCCTGATAGCGGTAAGGAGTTCTTC. It encodes CASSPDSGKEFF.

The chain carries TRBV19 and TRBJ2-6, with D unclear. V gave up 9 bases and J gave up 4 bases, with 13 bases separating them. Germline CDR1 is LNHDA and CDR2 is SQIVND (reference sequence). The CDR3 sequence is 14 residues long. CDR3 region: CASTPGPGANVLTF. The CDR3 DNA reads TGTGCCAGCACCCCGGGTCCCGGGGCCAACGTCCTGACTTTC.

CDR3 DNA: TGCAGTGCTAGAACGGAGTATGGCTACACCTTC. Its protein is CSARTEYGYTF. This chain joins TRBV20-1 and TRBJ1-2; no clear D gene. The CDR3 spans 11 residues. With 2 bases removed from V and 5 bases from J, the gap between germline ends came to 6 bases. CDR1 is DFQATT and CDR2 is SNEGSKA in the germline V gene (reference sequence).